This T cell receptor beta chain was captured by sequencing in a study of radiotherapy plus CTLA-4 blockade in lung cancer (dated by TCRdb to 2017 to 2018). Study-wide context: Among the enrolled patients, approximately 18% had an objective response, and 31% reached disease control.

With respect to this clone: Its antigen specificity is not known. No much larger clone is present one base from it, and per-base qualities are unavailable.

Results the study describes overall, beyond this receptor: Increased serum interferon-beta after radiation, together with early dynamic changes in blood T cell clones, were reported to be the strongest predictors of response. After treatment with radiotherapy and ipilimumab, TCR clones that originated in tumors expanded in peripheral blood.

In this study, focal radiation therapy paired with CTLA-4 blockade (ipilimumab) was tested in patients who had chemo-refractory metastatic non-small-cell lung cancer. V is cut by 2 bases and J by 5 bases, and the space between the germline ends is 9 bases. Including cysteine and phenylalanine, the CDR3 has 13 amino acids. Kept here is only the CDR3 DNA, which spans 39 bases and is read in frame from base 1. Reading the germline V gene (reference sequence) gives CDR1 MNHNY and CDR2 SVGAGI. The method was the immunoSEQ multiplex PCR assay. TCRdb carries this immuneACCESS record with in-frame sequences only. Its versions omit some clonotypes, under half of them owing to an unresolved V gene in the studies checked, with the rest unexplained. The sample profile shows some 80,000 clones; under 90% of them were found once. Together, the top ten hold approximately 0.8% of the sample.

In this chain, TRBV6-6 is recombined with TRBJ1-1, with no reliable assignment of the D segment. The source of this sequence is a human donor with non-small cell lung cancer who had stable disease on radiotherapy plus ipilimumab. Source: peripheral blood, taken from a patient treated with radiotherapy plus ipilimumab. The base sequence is TGTGCCAGCAGTTACAGAGGGCGGACTGAAGCTTTCTTT. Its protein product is CASSYRGRTEAFF.